This record concerns one T cell receptor beta chain sequence. Its cognate antigen has yet to be identified. One base away there is no much larger clone; base qualities are not given. Reading the germline V gene (reference sequence) gives CDR1 LNHDA and CDR2 SQIVND. Its CDR3 holds 10 amino acids, cysteine through phenylalanine. The entry retains the CDR3 DNA only, 30 bases that are in frame from base 1. V sheds 7 bases and J sheds 7 bases, leaving 7 bases between their ends. The data derive from a study of tissue T cells after allogeneic stem cell transplantation (dated by TCRdb to 2021 to 2024). With respect to the entire study: For tissues with multiple samples, a pathologist reviewed H&E sections and gave sequencing priority to samples with histologically apparent lymphocytes. The study profiled TCR beta repertoires across many tissues from research autopsies of patients with and without GVHD, plus mouse models of GVHD. The human part of the study was a prospective observational study with no blinding and no randomization. General study outcomes and caveats: Few T cell clones were found to be shared across patients, but shared repertoire signatures across patients were revealed in a tissue-specific fashion by motif-based clustering. Blood and spleen T cells captured only a limited portion of the TCR repertoire detected in tissues, in both patients and mice. A small and clinically heterogeneous patient cohort was studied, and sampling depth was acknowledged as a limitation. Within patients, how anatomically similar tissues were was a major factor shaping TCR repertoire composition, regardless of disease or transplant status. Blood samples were not available from the non-GVHD comparator patients. The study did not establish which tissue TCRs were alloreactive or antigen-specific, and some clones may have been host cells that persisted.

Receptors were amplified or captured by the immunoSEQ multiplex PCR assay. TCRbeta CDR3 sequencing was done by Adaptive Biotechnologies at survey depth, reporting CDR3 sequences, V/J genes, productive frequency and template counts. Amplification of TCR beta CDR3 regions started from genomic DNA instead of RNA. For the original study's pipeline: Jensen-Shannon divergence was used to quantify pairwise repertoire overlap between tissues, with a value of 1 meaning complete divergence and a value of 0 meaning identical repertoires. Tissues were clustered by single-linkage agglomerative hierarchical clustering of pairwise JSD values, and the clustering results were displayed as dendrograms. GLIPH2 was run on all patient samples with simulation_depth 1000, kmer_min_depth 3, cdr3_length_cutoff 8, keeping groups with more than two unique CDR3s. In a standardized tissue-overlap score, Jaccard GLIPH-group overlap across patients was extrapolated to a standard repertoire size of 1000 clones. To look at how diversity was associated with clinical or experimental variables, linear mixed-effect models were used, with tissue treated as a fixed effect and individual treated as a random effect. The table comes from immuneACCESS by way of TCRdb, which keeps in-frame sequences with V and J called. Part of the clones is missing from these tables; in studies checked, under half for an unresolved V gene and the rest for unknown reasons. V and J calls and clone size are given by that table; D and trimming were obtained from the DNA. The sample has about 24,000 clones on record, roughly 80% of them singletons. The ten largest clones represent approximately 8% of the sample.

This specimen's time point label, interpreted: human tissue collected at research (rapid) autopsy. Three non-HCT comparator patients with other cancers, who had at least five GI tract samples and no known GI disease at death, were retrospectively selected. Autopsy tissues, which were obtained after a median post-mortem interval of about ten hours, included GI sites from esophagus to rectum, liver, skin and lymphoid organs including spleen. Autopsy specimens were bisected, with one portion flash-frozen in liquid nitrogen and the remainder formalin-fixed, and GI outer muscle layers were removed. To extract genomic DNA from frozen tissues, either the Mag-Bind Blood & Tissue DNA HDQ 96 Kit on a Chemagic 360 or the DNeasy Blood & Tissue Kit was used. Because of concern about red blood cell contamination, extracted DNA was further purified using the Genomic DNA Clean & Concentrator-25 kit.

The sequence was collected from a female donor over 55 with lung cancer. The chain was built from TRBV19 and TRBJ2-5; no D gene can be assigned with confidence. Sample: tissue from the ileum, taken at autopsy. The nucleotide sequence reads TGTGCCAGTATCCCCCCGACCCAGTACTTC. Translated, it gives CASIPPTQYF.